These 11 T cell receptor beta chains originate from one sample sequenced in a study of brain T cells in children with intractable seizures. The time point was: blood from clinic visit 5 months post-surgery; TSC patient then seizure free. Generated by immunoSEQ multiplex PCR, the TCRdb table keeps only in-frame clones and is missing some. The sample lists about 340,000 clones; 93% were seen once. Specimen: peripheral blood, collected 4 to 6 months after surgery. The source is a boy under two years old with tuberous sclerosis and intractable seizures.

The chain couples TRBV30 to TRBJ2-1; D remains unclear. The CDR3 is 10 amino acids. The ends were cut back, 5 bases at V and 5 bases at J, with 4 bases in the middle. Germline CDR1 is GTSNPN and CDR2 is SVGIG (reference sequence). The CDR3 nucleotides are TGTGCCTGGTCCCACAATGAGCAGTTCTTC. It yields the protein CAWSHNEQFF.

The rearrangement links TRBV13 to TRBJ2-1, with 8 bases matching TRBD2. Germline V CDR1 and CDR2: PRHDT, FYEKMQ (reference sequence). The CDR3 is 14 amino acids. V was pared by 5 bases and J by 3 bases, with 3 bases of the junction left unmatched. CDR3 nucleotide sequence: TGTGCCAGCAGCCCGGGGGGGTACTACAATGAGCAGTTCTTC. Its translation: CASSPGGYYNEQFF.

The CDR3 reads CASSQGGTSGYEQYF. The DNA of the CDR3 is TGTGCCAGCAGCCAAGGCGGGACCTCTGGGTACGAGCAGTACTTC. The chain employs TRBV9 and TRBJ2-7, with D perhaps TRBD2 (6 bases). There are 15 residues in the CDR3. Germline lookup yields CDR1 SGDLS and CDR2 YYNGEE. Trimming left V 4 bases short and J 4 bases short, with 18 bases between. Full variable domain (missing parts from reference TRBV9 and TRBJ2-7): DSGVTQTPKHLITATGQRVTLRCSPRSGDLSVYWYQQSLDQGLQFLIQYYNGEERAKGNILERFSAQQFPDLHSELNLSSLELGDSALYFCASSQGGTSGYEQYFGPGTRLTVT.

The chain employs TRBV2 and TRBJ2-5; D unclear. The CDR3 is 15 amino acids. The V and J ends lost 4 bases and 1 base respectively, with 13 bases between them. Germline V gene lookup returns CDR1 SNHLY and CDR2 FYNNEI. The CDR3 loop reads CASSVARILQETQYF. The CDR3 coding sequence is TGTGCCAGCAGTGTCGCCCGGATACTCCAAGAGACCCAGTACTTC.

The gene calls are TRBV19 and TRBJ1-2; D unclear. The germline V and J ends were trimmed by 5 bases and 1 base, with 8 bases remaining between them. The V gene's germline CDR1 is LNHDA and CDR2 SQIVND (reference sequence). The CDR3 totals 13 residues. The CDR3 bases are TGTGCCAGTAGTCACAGACGTAACTATGGCTACACCTTC. Residues: CASSHRRNYGYTF.

This clone has more than one count but fewer than ten. The J gene is TRBJ2-7, the V gene TRBV5-1; no firm D call. The CDR3 has 13 amino acids. V was trimmed by 0 bases and J by 5 bases, leaving 9 bases between them. Per the germline V gene, CDR1 is SGHRS and CDR2 is YFSETQ. The CDR3 loop reads CASSLEGTHEQYF. CDR3 nucleotides: TGCGCCAGCAGCTTGGAAGGTACCCACGAGCAGTACTTC.

The CDR3 is CASSQGAGRRAYEQYF. The DNA of the CDR3 is TGTGCCAGCAGCCAGGGGGCGGGGAGGAGGGCCTACGAGCAGTACTTC. J is TRBJ2-7 and V is TRBV5-4; 8 bases map to TRBD1. Per germline, CDR1 SGHNT and CDR2 YYREEE (reference sequence). The CDR3 contains 16 residues. V lost 4 bases and J lost 2; bases outside the gene matches: 11. Full variable domain (missing parts from reference TRBV5-4 and TRBJ2-7): ETGVTQSPTHLIKTRGQQVTLRCSSQSGHNTVSWYQQALGQGPQFIFQYYREEENGRGNFPPRFSGLQFPNYSSELNVNALELDDSALYLCASSQGAGRRAYEQYFGPGTRLTVT.

The DNA for the CDR3 is TGTGCCAGCAGTTTAGGGGGCCCGATCTACGAGCAGTACTTC. Amino acids: CASSLGGPIYEQYF. The rearrangement uses TRBV27 and TRBJ2-7; D possibly corresponds to TRBD1 (6 bases). CDR1 MNHEY and CDR2 SMNVEV come from the germline V gene (reference sequence). This CDR3 is built from 14 residues. V was pared by 2 bases and J by 3 bases, with 11 bases between.

The V and J genes are TRBV6-6 and TRBJ2-3; 13 bases align to TRBD2. This CDR3 is 15 amino acids long. Germline CDR1 is MNHNY and CDR2 is SVGAGI (reference sequence). The trim removed 8 bases at V and 2 bases at J, leaving 4 bases unmatched. The CDR3 bases are TGTGCCAGCGGAGGGACTAGCGGGACCACAGATACGCAGTATTTT. Its protein is CASGGTSGTTDTQYF.

The rearrangement joins TRBV30 to TRBJ2-2; D possibly corresponds to TRBD1 (6 bases). The CDR3 has 14 amino acids. Trimming cost V 0 bases and J 3 bases, with 8 bases left between them. In germline, CDR1 is GTSNPN, CDR2 SVGIG (reference sequence). Written as DNA, the CDR3 is TGTGCCTGGAGTGTAAACAGGGACACCGGGGAGCTGTTTTTT. Its protein product is CAWSVNRDTGELFF.

The rearrangement uses TRBV11-3 and TRBJ2-1, with D perhaps TRBD2 (5 bases). Between the trimmed V and J ends, which lost 1 base and 5 bases, there was a span of 9 bases. The length of the CDR3 is 14 residues. Germline assignment: CDR1 SGHNT and CDR2 YENEEA. The CDR3 DNA reads as TGTGCCAGCAGCTTAGGCCTACTAGACAATGAGCAGTTCTTC. Its translation: CASSLGLLDNEQFF.